The present entry profiles one TCR beta chain with its context. This sample was included in a study of blood T cell repertoires in COVID-19. Trimming left V 7 bases short and J 4 bases short, with 11 bases between. This CDR3 has 12 amino acids. Clones were sequenced by immunoSEQ multiplex PCR, and TCRdb holds only the in-frame ones, with some missing. This sample has around 250,000 clones, with roughly 86% found just once. Sequencing used peripheral blood. The chain has TRBV23-1 and TRBJ2-7, with D hard to call. TRBV23-1 is assigned to the ORF class and has an uncertain function. This clonotype was obtained from a man aged 35 to 55 with active or convalescent COVID-19. The CDR3 here is CASTCKPYEQYF. DNA for the CDR3: TGCGCCAGCACCTGTAAGCCATACGAGCAGTACTTC.